A single sample gave rise to the 2 T cell receptor beta chains below, sequenced in a study of Ad26.COV2.S vaccination and SARS-CoV-2 variants. Here immunoSEQ multiplex PCR was the method, and the copy in TCRdb shows in-frame clones only, minus some. The table records roughly 300,000 clones, roughly 89% of them present only once. The treatment: roughly 19 received Ad26.COV2.S at low or high dose, single or two shots; roughly 5 received placebo; per-sample allocation not given. Specimen acquisition occurred on day 63 following the initial vaccine or placebo injection. The specimen was peripheral blood, collected in a trial of Ad26.COV2.S vaccine versus placebo. These receptors all stem from a person aged 18-65 years who received the Ad26.COV2.S COVID-19 vaccine or a placebo.

This clone appeared once. The chain combines TRBV18 with TRBJ2-7; D unclear. V was pared by 3 bases and J by 0 bases, with 12 bases between. Germline-derived CDR1 and CDR2 are KGHSH and LQKENI. This CDR3 has 15 amino acids. CDR3 in amino acids: CASSPIGESSYEQYF. The CDR3 DNA follows: TGTGCCAGCTCACCCATAGGTGAGAGCTCCTACGAGCAGTACTTC.

The gene calls are TRBV6-5 and TRBJ1-1; no firm D call. Germline V gives CDR1 MNHEY, CDR2 SVGAGI. The ends were cut back, 7 bases at V and 8 bases at J, with 17 bases in the middle. The CDR3 consists of 13 residues. CDR3 amino acids: CASTAYPTAEAFF. The DNA for the CDR3 is TGTGCCAGCACAGCGTATCCAACAGCCGAAGCTTTCTTT.